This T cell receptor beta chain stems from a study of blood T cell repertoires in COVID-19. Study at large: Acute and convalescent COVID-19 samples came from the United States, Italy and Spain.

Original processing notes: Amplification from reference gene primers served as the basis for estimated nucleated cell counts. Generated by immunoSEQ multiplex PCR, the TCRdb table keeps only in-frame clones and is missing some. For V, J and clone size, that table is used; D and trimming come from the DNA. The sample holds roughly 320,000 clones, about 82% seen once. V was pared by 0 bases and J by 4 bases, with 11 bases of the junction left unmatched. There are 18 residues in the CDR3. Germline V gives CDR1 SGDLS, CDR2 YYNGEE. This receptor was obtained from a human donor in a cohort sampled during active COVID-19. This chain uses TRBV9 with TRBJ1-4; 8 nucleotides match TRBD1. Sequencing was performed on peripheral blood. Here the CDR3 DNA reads TGTGCCAGCAGCGTAGGGGGTCCGAGCAGGGGGCGTAATGAAAAACTGTTTTTT. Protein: CASSVGGPSRGRNEKLFF.